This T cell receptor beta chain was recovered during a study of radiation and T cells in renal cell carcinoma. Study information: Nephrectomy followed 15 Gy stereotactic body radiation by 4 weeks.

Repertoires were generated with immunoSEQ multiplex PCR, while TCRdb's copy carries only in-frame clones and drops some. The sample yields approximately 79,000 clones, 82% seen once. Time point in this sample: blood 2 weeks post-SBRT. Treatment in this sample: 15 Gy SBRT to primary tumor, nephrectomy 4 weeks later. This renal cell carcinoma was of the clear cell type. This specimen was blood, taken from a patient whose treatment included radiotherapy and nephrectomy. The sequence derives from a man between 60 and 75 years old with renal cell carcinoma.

CDR3 sequence (DNA): TGTGCCAGCAGGCCGCGGATGTACGAGCAGTACTTC. Encoded protein: CASRPRMYEQYF. The chain combines TRBV5-8 with TRBJ2-7; the D is unclear. CDR3 length: 12 amino acids. Trimming stripped 5 bases from V and 4 bases from J, with 10 bases between. Per the germline V gene, CDR1 is SGHTS and CDR2 is YDEGEE.